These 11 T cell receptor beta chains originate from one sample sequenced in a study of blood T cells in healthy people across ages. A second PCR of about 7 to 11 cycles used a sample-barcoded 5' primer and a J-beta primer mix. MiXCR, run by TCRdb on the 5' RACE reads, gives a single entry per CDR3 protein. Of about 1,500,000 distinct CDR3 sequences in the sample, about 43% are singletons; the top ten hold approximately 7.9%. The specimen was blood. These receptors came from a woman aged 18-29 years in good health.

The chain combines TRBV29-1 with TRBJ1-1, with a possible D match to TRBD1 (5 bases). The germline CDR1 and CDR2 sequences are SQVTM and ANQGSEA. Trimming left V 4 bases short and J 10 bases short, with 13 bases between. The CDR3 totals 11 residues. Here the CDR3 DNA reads TGCAGCGTTGTTCAGGGCCGGAGAGCTTTCTTT. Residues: CSVVQGRRAFF.

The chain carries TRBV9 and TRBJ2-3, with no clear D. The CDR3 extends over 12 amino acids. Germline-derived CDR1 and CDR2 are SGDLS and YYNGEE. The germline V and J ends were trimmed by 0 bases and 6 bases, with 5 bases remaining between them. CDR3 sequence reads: CASSVEKDTQYF. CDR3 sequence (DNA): TGTGCCAGCAGCGTAGAGAAGGATACGCAGTATTTT.

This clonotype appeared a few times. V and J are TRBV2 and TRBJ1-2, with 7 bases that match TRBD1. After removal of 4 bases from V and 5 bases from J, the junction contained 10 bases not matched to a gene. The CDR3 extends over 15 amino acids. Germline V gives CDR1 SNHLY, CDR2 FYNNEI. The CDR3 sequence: CASSGHRGRGYGYTF. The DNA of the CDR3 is TGTGCCAGCAGTGGTCATAGGGGGCGCGGGTATGGCTACACCTTC.

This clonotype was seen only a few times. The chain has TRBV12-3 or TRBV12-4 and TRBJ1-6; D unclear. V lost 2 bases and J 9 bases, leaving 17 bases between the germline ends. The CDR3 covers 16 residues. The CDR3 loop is CASSLLWGSKASPLHF. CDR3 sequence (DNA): TGTGCCAGCAGTTTACTTTGGGGTTCAAAGGCTTCACCCCTCCACTTT.

The CDR3 reads CSVEGVAGGNYGYTF. CDR3 DNA: TGCAGCGTTGAGGGAGTTGCAGGGGGAAACTATGGCTACACCTTC. The chain has TRBV29-1 and TRBJ1-2; TRBD1 aligns across 7 bases. Looked up from germline, CDR1 is SQVTM and CDR2 is ANQGSEA. CDR3 length equals 15 residues. Trimming took 3 bases from V and 2 from J; bases not matched to a gene: 9.

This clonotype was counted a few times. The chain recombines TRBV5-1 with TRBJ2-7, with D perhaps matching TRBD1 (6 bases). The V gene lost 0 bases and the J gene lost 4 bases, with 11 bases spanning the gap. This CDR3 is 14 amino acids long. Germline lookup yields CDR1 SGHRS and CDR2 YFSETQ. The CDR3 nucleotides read TGCGCCAGCAGCTTGGGGGACACCGTTTACGAGCAGTACTTC. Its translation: CASSLGDTVYEQYF. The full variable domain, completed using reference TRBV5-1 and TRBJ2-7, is KAGVTQTPRYLIKTRGQQVTLSCSPISGHRSVSWYQQTPGQGLQFLFEYFSETQRNKGNFPGRFSGRQFSNSRSEMNVSTLELGDSALYLCASSLGDTVYEQYFGPGTRLTVT.

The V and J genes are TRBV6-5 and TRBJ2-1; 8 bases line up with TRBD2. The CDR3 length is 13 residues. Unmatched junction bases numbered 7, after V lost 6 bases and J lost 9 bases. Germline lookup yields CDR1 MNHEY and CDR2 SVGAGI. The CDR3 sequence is CASRTSGRSEQFF. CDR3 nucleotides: TGTGCCAGCAGGACCAGCGGGAGAAGTGAGCAGTTCTTC.

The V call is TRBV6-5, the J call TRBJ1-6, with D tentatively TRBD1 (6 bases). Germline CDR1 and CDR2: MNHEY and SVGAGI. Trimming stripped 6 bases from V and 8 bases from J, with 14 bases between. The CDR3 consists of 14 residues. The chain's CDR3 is CASSLGQRHSPLHF. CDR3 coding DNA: TGTGCCAGCAGCCTCGGACAGAGGCATTCACCCCTCCACTTT.

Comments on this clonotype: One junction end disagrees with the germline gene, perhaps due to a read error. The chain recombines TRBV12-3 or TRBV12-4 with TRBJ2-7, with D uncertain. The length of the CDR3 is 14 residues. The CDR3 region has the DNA TGTGCCAGCAGTGTAGCCGGATCTTTCGACGAGCAGTACTTC. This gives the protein CASSVAGSFDEQYF.

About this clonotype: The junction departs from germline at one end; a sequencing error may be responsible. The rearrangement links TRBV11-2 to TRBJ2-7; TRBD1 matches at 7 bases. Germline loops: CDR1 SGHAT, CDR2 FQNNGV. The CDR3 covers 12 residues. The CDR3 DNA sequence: TGTGCCAGCAGCATAGACAGGGCGAGGGGGTACTTC. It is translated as CASSIDRARGYF. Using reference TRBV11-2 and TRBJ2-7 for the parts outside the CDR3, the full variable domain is EAGVAQSPRYKIIEKRQSVAFWCNPISGHATLYWYQQILGQGPKLLIQFQNNGVVDDSQLPKDRFSAERLKGVDSTLKIQPAKLEDSAVYLCASSIDRARGYFGPGTRLTVT.

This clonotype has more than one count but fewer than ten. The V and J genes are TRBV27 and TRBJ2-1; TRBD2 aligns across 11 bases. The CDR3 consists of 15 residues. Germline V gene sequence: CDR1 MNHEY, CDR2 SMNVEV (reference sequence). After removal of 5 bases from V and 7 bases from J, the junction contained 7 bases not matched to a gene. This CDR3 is CASSRSRTSGNEQFF. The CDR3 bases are TGTGCCAGCAGTCGATCTCGGACTAGCGGGAATGAGCAGTTCTTC.